This T cell receptor beta chain derives from a study of shared clonotypes between healthy human individuals. Findings and limits, study-wide: Measured sharing among donors was expected to vary with sequencing depth.

There are 15 residues in the CDR3. With V trimmed by 0 bases and J by 5 bases, 4 bases remained unmatched. Looked up from germline, CDR1 is SGDLS and CDR2 is YYNGEE. Deep level was the assay's run setting. Splitting of each subset's genomic DNA was done evenly across several immunoSEQ plates. Sequenced by immunoSEQ multiplex PCR; TCRdb stores in-frame clones only, minus some. There are roughly 490,000 clones in the sample; around three quarters occur only once, and 10% to 15% lies in the top ten. Comments on this clone: Its specificity is not known.

The sequenced sample consisted of PBMCs. This TCR came from a woman aged 40 to 49 in good health. Some clones in this sample may be carry-over from other donors' samples. The chain joins TRBV9 to TRBJ2-7, with 11 bases that match TRBD1. CDR3 amino acids: CASSVGTGGSDEQYF. The CDR3 coding sequence is TGTGCCAGCAGCGTAGGGACAGGGGGCTCGGACGAGCAGTACTTC.